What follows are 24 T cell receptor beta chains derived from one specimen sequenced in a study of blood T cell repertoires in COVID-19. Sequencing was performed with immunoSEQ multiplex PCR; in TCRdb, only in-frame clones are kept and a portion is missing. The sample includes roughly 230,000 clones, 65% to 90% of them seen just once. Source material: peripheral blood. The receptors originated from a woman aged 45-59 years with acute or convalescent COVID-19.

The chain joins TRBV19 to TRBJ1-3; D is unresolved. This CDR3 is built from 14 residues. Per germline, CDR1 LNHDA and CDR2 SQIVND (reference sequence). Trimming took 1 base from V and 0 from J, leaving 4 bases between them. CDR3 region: CASSIGSSGNTIYF. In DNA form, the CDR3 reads TGTGCCAGTAGTATAGGCAGCTCTGGAAACACCATATATTTT.

CDR3 protein: CASTLGGAFYEQYF. CDR3 in DNA: TGTGCCAGCACCTTAGGGGGTGCGTTCTACGAGCAGTACTTC. This rearrangement joins TRBV5-6 to TRBJ2-7; D may be TRBD1 (6 bases). The CDR3 has 14 residues. The V gene's germline CDR1 is SGHDT and CDR2 YYEEEE. Between the trimmed V and J ends, which lost 6 bases and 3 bases, there was a span of 16 bases. Full variable domain (rest looked up from reference TRBV5-6 and TRBJ2-7): DAGVTQSPTHLIKTRGQQVTLRCSPKSGHDTVSWYQQALGQGPQFIFQYYEEEERQRGNFPDRFSGHQFPNYSSELNVNALLLGDSALYLCASTLGGAFYEQYFGPGTRLTVT.

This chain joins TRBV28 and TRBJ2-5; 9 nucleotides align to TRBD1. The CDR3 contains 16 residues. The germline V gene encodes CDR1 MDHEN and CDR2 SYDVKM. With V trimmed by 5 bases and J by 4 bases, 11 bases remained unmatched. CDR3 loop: CASSISPTGGGETQYF. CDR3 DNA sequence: TGTGCCAGCAGTATCTCCCCGACAGGGGGGGGAGAGACCCAGTACTTC.

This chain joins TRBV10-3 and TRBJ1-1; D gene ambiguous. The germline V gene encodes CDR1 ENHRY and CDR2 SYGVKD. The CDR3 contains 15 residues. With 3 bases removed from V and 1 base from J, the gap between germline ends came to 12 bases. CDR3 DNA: TGTGCCATCAGTGAAGATGACAACGGGAACACTGAAGCTTTCTTT. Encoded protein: CAISEDDNGNTEAFF.

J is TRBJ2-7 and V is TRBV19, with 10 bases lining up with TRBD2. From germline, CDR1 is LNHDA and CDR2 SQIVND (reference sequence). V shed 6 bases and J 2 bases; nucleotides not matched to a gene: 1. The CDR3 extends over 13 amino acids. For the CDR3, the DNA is TGTGCCAGTAGACTAGCGGGGACCTACGAGCAGTACTTC. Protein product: CASRLAGTYEQYF.

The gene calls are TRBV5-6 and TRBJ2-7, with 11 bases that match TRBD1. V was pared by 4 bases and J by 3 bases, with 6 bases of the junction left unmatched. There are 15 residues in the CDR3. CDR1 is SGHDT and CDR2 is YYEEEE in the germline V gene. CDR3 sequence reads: CASSEGQGVFYEQYF. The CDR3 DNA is TGTGCCAGCAGCGAGGGACAGGGGGTTTTCTACGAGCAGTACTTC.

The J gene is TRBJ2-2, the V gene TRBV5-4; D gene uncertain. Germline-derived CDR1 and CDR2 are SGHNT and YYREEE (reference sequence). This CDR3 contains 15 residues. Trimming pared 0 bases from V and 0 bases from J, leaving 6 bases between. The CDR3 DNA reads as TGTGCCAGCAGCTTGGCCGGTCCGAACACCGGGGAGCTGTTTTTT. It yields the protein CASSLAGPNTGELFF. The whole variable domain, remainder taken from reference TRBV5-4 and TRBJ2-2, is ETGVTQSPTHLIKTRGQQVTLRCSSQSGHNTVSWYQQALGQGPQFIFQYYREEENGRGNFPPRFSGLQFPNYSSELNVNALELDDSALYLCASSLAGPNTGELFFGEGSRLTVL.

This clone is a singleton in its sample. CDR3 protein: CAISGGHKGTDTQYF. The DNA of the CDR3 is TGTGCCATCAGTGGCGGACACAAGGGGACAGATACGCAGTATTTT. The chain is built from TRBV10-3 and TRBJ2-3, with D possibly TRBD1 on 5 matching bases. Germline CDR1 ENHRY, CDR2 SYGVKD. This CDR3 spans 15 amino acids. The ends were cut back, 4 bases at V and 3 bases at J, with 14 bases in the middle.

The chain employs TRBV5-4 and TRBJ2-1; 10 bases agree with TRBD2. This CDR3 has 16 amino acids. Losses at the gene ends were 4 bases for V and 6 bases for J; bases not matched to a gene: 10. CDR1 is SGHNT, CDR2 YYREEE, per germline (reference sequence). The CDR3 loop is CASSRLEREGPNEQFF. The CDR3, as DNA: TGTGCCAGCAGCCGCCTGGAGCGGGAGGGCCCCAATGAGCAGTTCTTC.

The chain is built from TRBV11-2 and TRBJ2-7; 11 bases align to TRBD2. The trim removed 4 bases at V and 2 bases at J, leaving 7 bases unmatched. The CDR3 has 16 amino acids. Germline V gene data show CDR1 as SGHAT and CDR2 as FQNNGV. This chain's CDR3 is CASSSRLAGPTYEQYF. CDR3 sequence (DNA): TGTGCCAGCAGCTCCCGACTAGCGGGGCCTACCTACGAGCAGTACTTC. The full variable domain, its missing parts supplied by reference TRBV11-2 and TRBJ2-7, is EAGVAQSPRYKIIEKRQSVAFWCNPISGHATLYWYQQILGQGPKLLIQFQNNGVVDDSQLPKDRFSAERLKGVDSTLKIQPAKLEDSAVYLCASSSRLAGPTYEQYFGPGTRLTVT.

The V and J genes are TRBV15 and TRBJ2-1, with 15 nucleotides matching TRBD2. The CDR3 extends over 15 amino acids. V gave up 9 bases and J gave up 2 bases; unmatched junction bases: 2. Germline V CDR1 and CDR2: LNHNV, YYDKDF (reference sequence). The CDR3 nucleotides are TGTGCCACAGGACTAGCGGGGGGGCCCTACAATGAGCAGTTCTTC. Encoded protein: CATGLAGGPYNEQFF.

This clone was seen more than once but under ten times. CDR3 residues: CASSKGQATNEKLFF. The CDR3 DNA sequence: TGTGCCAGCAGCAAAGGACAGGCAACTAATGAAAAACTGTTTTTT. J is TRBJ1-4 and V is TRBV9, with 7 bases fitting TRBD1. The germline gives CDR1 SGDLS, CDR2 YYNGEE. Losses at the gene ends were 4 bases for V and 0 bases for J; bases not matched to a gene: 3. CDR3 size: 15 residues. The full variable domain, completed using reference TRBV9 and TRBJ1-4, is DSGVTQTPKHLITATGQRVTLRCSPRSGDLSVYWYQQSLDQGLQFLIQYYNGEERAKGNILERFSAQQFPDLHSELNLSSLELGDSALYFCASSKGQATNEKLFFGSGTQLSVL.

The CDR3 DNA reads as TGCGCCAGCAGCTTGGCCGACAGACATAATTCACCCCTCCACTTT. This sequence encodes CASSLADRHNSPLHF. The V and J genes are TRBV5-1 and TRBJ1-6, with D possibly TRBD1 on 5 matching bases. CDR1 SGHRS and CDR2 YFSETQ come from the germline V gene. The CDR3 is 15 residues long. The V end was cut by 0 bases, the J end by 5 bases, with 9 bases between. Supplemented by reference TRBV5-1 and TRBJ1-6, the full variable domain reads KAGVTQTPRYLIKTRGQQVTLSCSPISGHRSVSWYQQTPGQGLQFLFEYFSETQRNKGNFPGRFSGRQFSNSRSEMNVSTLELGDSALYLCASSLADRHNSPLHFGNGTRLTVT.

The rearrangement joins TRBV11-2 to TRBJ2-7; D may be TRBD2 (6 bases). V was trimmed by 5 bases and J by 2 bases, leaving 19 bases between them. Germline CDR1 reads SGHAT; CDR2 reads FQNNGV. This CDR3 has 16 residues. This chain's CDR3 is CASSPFGGVPPYEQYF. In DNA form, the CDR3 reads TGTGCCAGCAGCCCCTTCGGGGGAGTCCCTCCCTACGAGCAGTACTTC.

CDR3 amino acids: CASSHNGYGGYTF. In DNA form, the CDR3 reads TGTGCCAGCAGCCATAACGGGTATGGGGGCTACACCTTC. The chain couples TRBV7-9 to TRBJ1-2, with D uncertain. Looked up from germline, CDR1 is SEHNR and CDR2 is FQNEAQ (reference sequence). The CDR3 spans 13 residues. The V end was cut by 5 bases, the J end by 8 bases, with 15 bases between.

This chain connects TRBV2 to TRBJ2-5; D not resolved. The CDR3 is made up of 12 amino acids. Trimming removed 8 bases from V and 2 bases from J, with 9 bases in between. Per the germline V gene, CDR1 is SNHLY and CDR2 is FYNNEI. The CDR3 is CASQEIQETQYF. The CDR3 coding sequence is TGTGCCAGCCAAGAGATACAAGAGACCCAGTACTTC.

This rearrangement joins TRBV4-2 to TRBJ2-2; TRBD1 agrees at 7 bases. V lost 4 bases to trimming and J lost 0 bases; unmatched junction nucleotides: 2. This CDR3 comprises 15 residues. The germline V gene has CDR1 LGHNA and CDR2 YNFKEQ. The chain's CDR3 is CASSPGQANTGELFF. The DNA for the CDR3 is TGTGCCAGCAGCCCAGGACAGGCGAACACCGGGGAGCTGTTTTTT.

The CDR3 protein is CASSLVPSSGGGDEQFF. The CDR3 bases are TGTGCCAGCAGCTTGGTGCCCTCTAGCGGGGGAGGAGATGAGCAGTTCTTC. J is TRBJ2-1 and V is TRBV5-5, with TRBD2 identical over 10 bases. Germline CDR1 SGHKS, CDR2 YYEKEE (reference sequence). CDR3 length: 17 residues. V was pared by 0 bases and J by 8 bases, with 11 bases of the junction left unmatched.

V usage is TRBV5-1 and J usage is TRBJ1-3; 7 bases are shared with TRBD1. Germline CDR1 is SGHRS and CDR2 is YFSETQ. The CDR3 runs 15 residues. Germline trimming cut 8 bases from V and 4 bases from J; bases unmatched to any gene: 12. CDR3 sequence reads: CASSLQGFTGNTIYF. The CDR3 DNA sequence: TGCGCCAGTTCACTACAGGGGTTTACCGGAAACACCATATATTTT.

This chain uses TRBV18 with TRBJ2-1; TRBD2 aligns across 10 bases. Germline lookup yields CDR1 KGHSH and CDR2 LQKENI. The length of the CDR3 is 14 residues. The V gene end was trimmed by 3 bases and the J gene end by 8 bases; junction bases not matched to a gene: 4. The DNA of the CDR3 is TGTGCCAGCTCACCTAGCGGGAGGTCCTATGAGCAGTTCTTC. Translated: CASSPSGRSYEQFF.

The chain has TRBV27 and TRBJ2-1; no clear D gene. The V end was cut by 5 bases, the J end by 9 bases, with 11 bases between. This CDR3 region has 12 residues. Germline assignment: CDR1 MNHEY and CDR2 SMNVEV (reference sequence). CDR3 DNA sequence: TGTGCCAGCAGTCCTGTGATCGGTGAGCAGTTCTTC. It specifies CASSPVIGEQFF.

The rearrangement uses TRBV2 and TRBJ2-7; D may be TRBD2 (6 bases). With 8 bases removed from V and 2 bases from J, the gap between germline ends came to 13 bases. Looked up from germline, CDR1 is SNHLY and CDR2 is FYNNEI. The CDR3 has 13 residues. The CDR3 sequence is CASRLSGTYEQYF. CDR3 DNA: TGTGCCAGCCGACTTAGCGGCACCTACGAGCAGTACTTC.

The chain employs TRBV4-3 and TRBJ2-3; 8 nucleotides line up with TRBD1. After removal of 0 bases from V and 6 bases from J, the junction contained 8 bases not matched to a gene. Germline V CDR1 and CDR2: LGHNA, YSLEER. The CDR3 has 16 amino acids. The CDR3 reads CASSQDRTGCLDTQYF. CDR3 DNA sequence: TGCGCCAGCAGCCAAGACCGGACAGGGTGTCTGGATACGCAGTATTTT.

CDR3 amino acids: CASSSQGDGQPQHF. As DNA, the CDR3 is TGTGCCAGCAGCTCCCAGGGCGATGGTCAGCCCCAGCATTTT. The rearrangement joins TRBV5-6 to TRBJ1-5; D is possibly TRBD1 (5 bases). This CDR3 is built from 14 residues. Trimming removed 3 bases from V and 6 bases from J, with 13 bases in between. CDR1 is SGHDT, CDR2 YYEEEE, per germline.